Below, 27 T cell receptor beta chains from the same sample are listed, as sequenced in a study of blood T cell repertoires in COVID-19. The protocol was immunoSEQ multiplex PCR, while the TCRdb copy is restricted to in-frame clones and leaves out a portion. The sample includes about 200,000 clones, roughly 87% seen only once; the top ten take 2% to 2.5%. The sample was PBMCs or T cells enriched from blood (not recorded which). The source of these receptors is a woman in her thirties or forties with acute COVID-19.

V and J are TRBV27 and TRBJ2-3, with D tentatively TRBD2 (7 bases). From germline, CDR1 is MNHEY and CDR2 SMNVEV (reference sequence). This CDR3 is built from 15 residues. Trimming took off 6 bases at V and 0 bases at J, with 13 bases between the two ends. DNA of the CDR3: TGTGCCAGCAGCTGGGGGAGGGGGAGCACAGATACGCAGTATTTT. Translation: CASSWGRGSTDTQYF.

The gene calls are TRBV28 and TRBJ2-3, with 11 bases identical to TRBD2. J lost 6 bases, V lost 5 bases, and 13 bases had no gene match. Germline V gene lookup returns CDR1 MDHEN and CDR2 SYDVKM. The CDR3 has 17 residues. The DNA for the CDR3 is TGTGCCAGCAGTCCCCGGGGTAGCGGGAGGGCCTCCGATACGCAGTATTTT. Its protein product is CASSPRGSGRASDTQYF.

The genes are TRBV7-8 and TRBJ1-5, with 10 bases identical to TRBD1. V trimming: 6 bases; J trimming: 4 bases; junction bases outside the gene matches: 6. The CDR3 is 15 residues long. Per germline, CDR1 SGHVS and CDR2 FQNEAQ. The CDR3: CASSAGTGDNQPQHF. The CDR3 nucleotides read TGTGCCAGCAGTGCCGGGACAGGGGATAATCAGCCCCAGCATTTT. The full variable domain, its missing parts supplied by reference TRBV7-8 and TRBJ1-5, is GAGVSQSPRYKVAKRGQDVALRCDPISGHVSLFWYQQALGQGPEFLTYFQNEAQLDKSGLPSDRFFAERPEGSVSTLKIQRTQQEDSAVYLCASSAGTGDNQPQHFGDGTRLSIL.

The V call is TRBV9, the J call TRBJ2-3, with 12 bases that match TRBD2. Germline CDR1 is SGDLS and CDR2 is YYNGEE. Trimming cost V 0 bases and J 6 bases; bases outside gene matches: 11. This CDR3 comprises 18 residues. The CDR3 region is CASSVVASGRALVDTQYF. CDR3 DNA sequence: TGTGCCAGCAGCGTAGTGGCTAGCGGGAGGGCTTTGGTGGATACGCAGTATTTT.

Concerning this clone: The junction shows a germline mismatch at one end, possibly a read error. The J gene is TRBJ2-2, the V gene TRBV19, with D tentatively TRBD2 (5 bases). The CDR3 has 15 amino acids. CDR1 LNHDA and CDR2 SQIVND come from the germline V gene (reference sequence). The CDR3 DNA follows: TGTGCCAGTAGTATTTTGGCAGATCCCACCGGGGAGCTGCTTTTT. Its protein is CASSILADPTGELLF. Based on the CDR3 plus reference TRBV19 and TRBJ2-2, the full variable domain is DGGITQSPKYLFRKEGQNVTLSCEQNLNHDAMYWYRQDPGQGLRLIYYSQIVNDFQKGDIAEGYSVSREKKESFPLTVTSAQKNPTAFYLCASSILADPTGELLFGEGSRLTVL.

In DNA form, the CDR3 reads TGTGCCAGCAGCCATCATCGCGGGGGGGCCGGAAATGAGCAGTTCTTC. This gives the protein CASSHHRGGAGNEQFF. This chain uses TRBV9 with TRBJ2-1; 9 positions match TRBD2. Losses at the gene ends were 4 bases for V and 7 bases for J; bases not matched to a gene: 12. CDR1 is SGDLS and CDR2 is YYNGEE in the germline V gene. The CDR3 covers 16 residues.

This chain uses TRBV30 with TRBJ2-3, with 9 bases aligning to TRBD2. Germline V gene lookup returns CDR1 GTSNPN and CDR2 SVGIG (reference sequence). Losses at the gene ends were 3 bases for V and 7 bases for J; bases not matched to a gene: 14. CDR3 length equals 16 residues. Written as DNA, the CDR3 is TGTGCCTGGAGCCACCCGCTGATAGCGGGAGTGAATACGCAGTATTTT. Its protein is CAWSHPLIAGVNTQYF.

This chain's CDR3 is CASSQVQGSSYNEQFF. The CDR3 nucleotides are TGTGCCAGCAGCCAAGTTCAGGGGAGCTCCTACAATGAGCAGTTCTTC. The chain joins TRBV3-1 (or the pseudogene TRBV3-2) to TRBJ2-1; possible D gene TRBD1, 6 bases. The CDR3 consists of 16 residues. Germline CDR1 LGHDT, CDR2 YNNKEL (reference sequence). Between the trimmed V and J ends, which lost 1 base and 0 bases, there was a span of 10 bases.

This clone is a singleton in its sample. The V gene is TRBV6-1, the J gene TRBJ2-5; TRBD2 aligns across 8 bases. Germline loops: CDR1 MNHNS, CDR2 SASEGT. V shed 0 bases and J 4 bases; nucleotides not matched to a gene: 1. The CDR3 has 14 amino acids. Here the CDR3 reads CASSEAGLVETQYF. The CDR3 nucleotides are TGTGCCAGCAGTGAAGCGGGACTAGTAGAGACCCAGTACTTC.

The V gene is TRBV5-4, the J gene TRBJ2-1; D may be TRBD1 (6 bases). The CDR3 runs to 19 residues. Trimming removed 3 bases at V and 3 bases at J, with 25 bases between. CDR1 is SGHNT, CDR2 YYREEE, per germline (reference sequence). The CDR3 DNA reads TGTGCCAGCAGCTGGGGGCAGGGGCAGAAGCCCCTTATCTACAATGAGCAGTTCTTC. It codes for CASSWGQGQKPLIYNEQFF.

This sequence joins TRBV7-9 and TRBJ2-7; 9 nucleotides match TRBD1. The CDR3 has 15 residues. With V trimmed by 4 bases and J by 0 bases, 4 bases remained unmatched. CDR1 is SEHNR and CDR2 is FQNEAQ in the germline V gene (reference sequence). CDR3 region: CASSWDRADSYEQYF. The CDR3 nucleotides are TGTGCCAGCAGCTGGGACAGGGCTGACTCCTACGAGCAGTACTTC.

Remarks on this clone: Additional DNA sequences in this sample encode the identical CDR3. The chain uses TRBV7-3 and TRBJ2-3; 12 bases agree with TRBD2. Trimming at V came to 6 bases and at J to 3 bases, leaving 1 base not matched to a gene. Germline V gene lookup returns CDR1 SGHTA and CDR2 FQGTGA. The CDR3 extends over 14 amino acids. The CDR3 reads CASSLAGGTDTQYF. The CDR3 coding sequence is TGTGCCAGCAGTCTAGCGGGAGGGACAGATACGCAGTATTTT.

The rearrangement uses TRBV28 and TRBJ1-4; D unclear. Per germline, CDR1 MDHEN and CDR2 SYDVKM. The CDR3 runs to 18 residues. V was trimmed by 5 bases and J by 6 bases, leaving 25 bases between them. The CDR3 reads CASSPLGELRYRDEKLFF. The CDR3 DNA sequence: TGTGCCAGCAGTCCCCTCGGGGAGTTGCGGTATCGTGATGAAAAACTGTTTTTT.

This clone is classed as medium-sized. V is TRBV6-5 and J is TRBJ2-3, with D tentatively TRBD2 (5 bases). Germline CDR1 and CDR2: MNHEY and SVGAGI. With 5 bases removed from V and 4 bases from J, the gap between germline ends came to 16 bases. The CDR3 covers 15 residues. DNA of the CDR3: TGTGCCAGCAGTCGAACCACCGACGGGGCAGATACGCAGTATTTT. This gives the protein CASSRTTDGADTQYF.

The gene calls are TRBV18 and TRBJ2-5; 12 nucleotides agree with TRBD2. Germline CDR1 and CDR2: KGHSH and LQKENI. This CDR3 region has 17 residues. Losses at the gene ends were 5 bases for V and 4 bases for J; bases not matched to a gene: 11. Here the CDR3 DNA reads TGTGCCAGCTCATCAGCTAGCGGGGGGGCCTCCACAGAGACCCAGTACTTC. Its protein is CASSSASGGASTETQYF.

This clone was seen just once. This chain links TRBV5-1 with TRBJ1-2, with D possibly TRBD1 on 6 matching bases. The length of the CDR3 is 16 residues. The germline V gene encodes CDR1 SGHRS and CDR2 YFSETQ. Deletions cut 1 base from V and 4 bases from J, with 17 bases between. CDR3 sequence: CASSLSGTGILYGYTF. The CDR3 DNA reads as TGCGCCAGCAGCTTGTCGGGCACAGGGATCCTCTATGGCTACACCTTC. Full variable domain (remainder filled in from reference TRBV5-1 and TRBJ1-2): KAGVTQTPRYLIKTRGQQVTLSCSPISGHRSVSWYQQTPGQGLQFLFEYFSETQRNKGNFPGRFSGRQFSNSRSEMNVSTLELGDSALYLCASSLSGTGILYGYTFGSGTRLTVV.

J is TRBJ1-5 and V is TRBV5-6; weak D call: TRBD1 (6 bases). V lost 1 base and J lost 3, with 11 bases in between. CDR3 length equals 15 residues. Germline assignment: CDR1 SGHDT and CDR2 YYEEEE. CDR3 in DNA: TGTGCCAGCAGCTTGAAGGGGGGGAACAATCAGCCCCAGCATTTT. Protein sequence: CASSLKGGNNQPQHF.

This clone was recorded once. The chain couples TRBV9 to TRBJ1-2; TRBD1 is a possible D gene (6 bases). CDR1 and CDR2 from the germline V gene are SGDLS and YYNGEE. The V end lost 2 bases, the J end lost 7 bases, and 15 bases lay between the germline ends. The length of the CDR3 is 14 residues. CDR3 bases: TGTGCCAGCAGCGTCAAACAGGGCGTAGGTGGCTACACCTTC. Residues: CASSVKQGVGGYTF. The full variable domain, with the rest looked up from reference TRBV9 and TRBJ1-2, is DSGVTQTPKHLITATGQRVTLRCSPRSGDLSVYWYQQSLDQGLQFLIQYYNGEERAKGNILERFSAQQFPDLHSELNLSSLELGDSALYFCASSVKQGVGGYTFGSGTRLTVV.

The V and J genes are TRBV7-3 and TRBJ2-7; perhaps TRBD2 as D (6 bases). Germline CDR1 and CDR2: SGHTA and FQGTGA. The CDR3 has 14 residues. Trimming cost V 2 bases and J 6 bases, with 14 bases left between them. As DNA, the CDR3 is TGTGCCAGCAGCTTACGGTCGGGGGTAATCGAGCAGTACTTC. It yields the protein CASSLRSGVIEQYF.

About this clone: Mismatch with germline at one junction end may stem from a read error. The chain employs TRBV19 and TRBJ1-1; D is uncertain. The CDR3 loop spans 16 amino acids. The germline CDR1 and CDR2 sequences are LNHDA and SQIVND (reference sequence). Written as DNA, the CDR3 is TGTGCCAGTAGGCCGGGAGCGTCACGCATGAACATTGAAGCTTTCTTT. Amino acids: CASRPGASRMNIEAFF.

The chain recombines TRBV28 with TRBJ1-2; no clear D gene. V lost 4 bases and J 7 bases, leaving 10 bases between the germline ends. CDR3 length: 12 amino acids. From germline, CDR1 is MDHEN and CDR2 SYDVKM. This chain's CDR3 is CASSSLTRGYTF. DNA of the CDR3: TGTGCCAGCAGTTCACTGACTCGTGGCTACACCTTC.

V gene TRBV2 combines with J gene TRBJ1-2; D uncertain. V was trimmed by 1 base and J by 4 bases, leaving 13 bases between them. The CDR3 is 15 residues long. Germline loops: CDR1 SNHLY, CDR2 FYNNEI. CDR3 loop: CASSEGTALSYGYTF. Written as DNA, the CDR3 is TGTGCCAGCAGTGAAGGCACTGCCCTTTCCTATGGCTACACCTTC. Filled out from reference TRBV2 and TRBJ1-2, the complete variable domain reads EPEVTQTPSHQVTQMGQEVILRCVPISNHLYFYWYRQILGQKVEFLVSFYNNEISEKSEIFDDQFSVERPDGSNFTLKIRSTKLEDSAMYFCASSEGTALSYGYTFGSGTRLTVV.

This clone has only one observation. The chain joins TRBV9 to TRBJ2-2; a weak D match, TRBD2 (6 bases). The CDR3 contains 13 residues. The V gene's germline CDR1 is SGDLS and CDR2 YYNGEE. The V end lost 7 bases, the J end lost 1 base, and 8 bases lay between the germline ends. CDR3 nucleotides: TGTGCCAGCGGACTACTGAACACCGGGGAGCTGTTTTTT. Its protein product is CASGLLNTGELFF. The entire variable domain, with the rest obtained from reference TRBV9 and TRBJ2-2, is as follows: DSGVTQTPKHLITATGQRVTLRCSPRSGDLSVYWYQQSLDQGLQFLIQYYNGEERAKGNILERFSAQQFPDLHSELNLSSLELGDSALYFCASGLLNTGELFFGEGSRLTVL.

As concerns this clone: Other DNA variants within this sample encode the same CDR3. V gene TRBV14 combines with J gene TRBJ1-1, with D possibly being TRBD1 (5 bases). The V gene's germline CDR1 is SGHDN and CDR2 FVKESK. V lost 2 bases to trimming and J lost 0 bases, with 7 bases between them. CDR3 length: 14 residues. The CDR3 reads CASSQPGMNTEAFF. CDR3 DNA sequence: TGTGCCAGCAGCCAACCAGGGATGAACACTGAAGCTTTCTTT.

The V and J genes are TRBV2 and TRBJ1-2; D is undetermined. The CDR3 spans 14 residues. The germline V gene has CDR1 SNHLY and CDR2 FYNNEI. V gave up 4 bases and J gave up 3 bases, with 12 bases separating them. The DNA of the CDR3 is TGTGCCAGCAGTGGGGCAGCAAGATACTATGGCTACACCTTC. Translating gives CASSGAARYYGYTF.

This clone was seen a handful of times. The V and J genes are TRBV7-3 and TRBJ1-5; D is ambiguous. This CDR3 region has 19 residues. Germline V gene sequence: CDR1 SGHTA, CDR2 FQGTGA. Deletions cut 5 bases from V and 2 bases from J, with 25 bases between. The CDR3 spells CASSPFLPGTDSGNQPQHF. The CDR3 DNA reads as TGTGCCAGCAGCCCTTTCCTGCCGGGTACGGATTCGGGCAATCAGCCCCAGCATTTT.

The CDR3: CASSREGYNEQFF. The CDR3 nucleotides read TGTGCCAGCAGCCGGGAGGGGTACAATGAGCAGTTCTTC. V is TRBV27 and J is TRBJ2-1; TRBD2 matches 8 bases. The germline V gene encodes CDR1 MNHEY and CDR2 SMNVEV (reference sequence). Losses at the gene ends were 6 bases for V and 4 bases for J; bases not matched to a gene: 2. The CDR3 runs 13 residues.